What follows are 11 T cell receptor beta chains derived from one specimen sequenced in a study of blood T cell repertoires in COVID-19. Sequencing was performed with immunoSEQ multiplex PCR; in TCRdb, only in-frame clones are kept and a portion is missing. This table holds roughly 100,000 clones, about four fifths found once. Specimen: peripheral blood. Every receptor here comes from a woman older than 75 with acute or convalescent COVID-19.

V gene TRBV7-3 combines with J gene TRBJ2-3; 11 bases map to TRBD2. CDR3 length: 14 amino acids. Per germline, CDR1 SGHTA and CDR2 FQGTGA. J was trimmed by 6 bases and V by 6 bases; bases with no gene match: 5. CDR3: CASSYGTSGDTQYF. DNA for the CDR3: TGTGCCAGCAGTTACGGGACTAGCGGTGATACGCAGTATTTT.

This chain joins TRBV5-4 and TRBJ1-1, with D maybe TRBD1 (6 bases). Trimming cost V 4 bases and J 0 bases, with 13 bases left between them. The length of the CDR3 is 15 residues. Germline loops: CDR1 SGHNT, CDR2 YYREEE (reference sequence). The CDR3 spells CASSATGYLNTEAFF. For the CDR3, the DNA is TGTGCCAGCAGCGCCACAGGGTACTTGAACACTGAAGCTTTCTTT.

J is TRBJ2-7 and V is TRBV5-6, with 11 bases fitting TRBD1. Germline loops: CDR1 SGHDT, CDR2 YYEEEE. Trimming at V came to 3 bases and at J to 5 bases, leaving 4 bases not matched to a gene. This CDR3 spans 14 amino acids. This CDR3 reads CASSWTGGGDEQYF. In nucleotides, the CDR3 is TGTGCCAGCAGCTGGACAGGGGGCGGCGACGAGCAGTACTTC.

This sequence joins TRBV3-1 (or the pseudogene TRBV3-2) and TRBJ1-6; D unresolved. Germline lookup yields CDR1 LGHDT and CDR2 YNNKEL (reference sequence). V was shortened by 1 base and J by 14 bases, with 6 bases between the two germline ends. CDR3 length equals 11 residues. CDR3 region: CASSQGVTLHF. The CDR3 DNA reads TGTGCCAGCAGCCAAGGTGTCACCCTCCACTTT.

The count of this clone is one. The rearrangement uses TRBV19 and TRBJ2-6; a weak D match, TRBD1 (5 bases). V lost 3 bases, J lost 1 base, and 16 bases lay in between. The V gene's germline CDR1 is LNHDA and CDR2 SQIVND (reference sequence). The CDR3 spans 18 residues. CDR3 bases: TGTGCCAGTAGTATCCCTATGGGGCGGCAATCTGGGGCCAACGTCCTGACTTTC. Its translation: CASSIPMGRQSGANVLTF.

The chain employs TRBV28 and TRBJ2-1, with D possibly TRBD2 on 6 matching bases. Germline CDR1 and CDR2: MDHEN and SYDVKM. Trimming took off 10 bases at V and 2 bases at J, with 12 bases between the two ends. The CDR3 totals 13 residues. DNA of the CDR3: TGTGCCATCACCGGGACTCCCTACAATGAGCAGTTCTTC. As protein: CAITGTPYNEQFF.

The genes are TRBV18 and TRBJ2-7, with 8 nucleotides matching TRBD2. J lost 2 bases, V lost 3 bases, and 6 bases had no gene match. The CDR3 is 15 residues long. Germline V gives CDR1 KGHSH, CDR2 LQKENI. DNA for the CDR3: TGTGCCAGCTCACCCCCCACTAGCGGAACCTACGAGCAGTACTTC. This encodes CASSPPTSGTYEQYF.

This clone was seen just once. The chain uses TRBV11-2 and TRBJ2-2, with 10 positions matching TRBD1. Germline V gives CDR1 SGHAT, CDR2 FQNNGV. The CDR3 runs 15 residues. With 5 bases clipped from V and 2 bases from J, the junction kept 2 bases outside the gene matches. CDR3 loop: CASSRTGGNTGELFF. The CDR3 bases are TGTGCCAGCAGCAGGACAGGGGGTAACACCGGGGAGCTGTTTTTT. The whole variable domain, remainder taken from reference TRBV11-2 and TRBJ2-2, is EAGVAQSPRYKIIEKRQSVAFWCNPISGHATLYWYQQILGQGPKLLIQFQNNGVVDDSQLPKDRFSAERLKGVDSTLKIQPAKLEDSAVYLCASSRTGGNTGELFFGEGSRLTVL.

This clone has a single count. J is TRBJ1-5 and V is TRBV2, with 7 nucleotides matching TRBD1. The CDR3 sequence is 14 residues long. CDR1 SNHLY and CDR2 FYNNEI come from the germline V gene. J was trimmed by 4 bases and V by 6 bases; bases with no gene match: 6. The CDR3 here is CASRPGTDNQPQHF. CDR3 DNA sequence: TGTGCCAGCAGACCCGGGACAGATAATCAGCCCCAGCATTTT.

This chain joins TRBV7-9 and TRBJ2-2, with D uncertain. The length of the CDR3 is 17 residues. V dropped 8 bases and J dropped 4 bases, with 23 bases sitting between them. From germline, CDR1 is SEHNR and CDR2 FQNEAQ (reference sequence). The CDR3 is CASELRPFGVPTGELFF. The CDR3 nucleotides read TGTGCCAGCGAGTTAAGACCCTTCGGAGTGCCCACCGGGGAGCTGTTTTTT.

The chain carries TRBV30 and TRBJ2-3, with a tentative D call TRBD2 (5 bases). This CDR3 is 14 amino acids long. Germline lookup yields CDR1 GTSNPN and CDR2 SVGIG (reference sequence). The ends were cut back, 3 bases at V and 5 bases at J, with 15 bases in the middle. The chain's CDR3 is CAWSRRQAGDTQYF. CDR3 DNA sequence: TGTGCCTGGAGCAGGAGGCAGGCTGGAGATACGCAGTATTTT.